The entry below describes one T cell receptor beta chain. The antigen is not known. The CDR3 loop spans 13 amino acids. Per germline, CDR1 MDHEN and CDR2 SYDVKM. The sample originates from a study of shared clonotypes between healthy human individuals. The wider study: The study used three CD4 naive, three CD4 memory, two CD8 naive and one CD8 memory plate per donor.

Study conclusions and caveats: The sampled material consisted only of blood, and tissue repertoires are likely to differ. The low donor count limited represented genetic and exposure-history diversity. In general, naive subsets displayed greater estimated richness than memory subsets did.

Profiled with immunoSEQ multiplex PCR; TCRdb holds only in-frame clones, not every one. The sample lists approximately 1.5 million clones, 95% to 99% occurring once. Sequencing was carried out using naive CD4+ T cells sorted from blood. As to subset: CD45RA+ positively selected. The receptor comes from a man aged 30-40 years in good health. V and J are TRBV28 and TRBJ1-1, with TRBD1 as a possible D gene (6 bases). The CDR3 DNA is TGTGCTACAGGGTTAATGATGAACACTGAAGCTTTCTTT. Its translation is CATGLMMNTEAFF.